This T cell receptor (beta chain) originates from a study of human T cells and chemical hapten exposure. As for the study in general: Sensitization involved placing 2% DPC onto a roughly 2 cm by roughly 2 cm region of upper inner arm skin. Per-sample TCR yields varied mainly from small pooled library volume differences.

Looked up from germline, CDR1 is DFQATT and CDR2 is SNEGSKA (reference sequence). This CDR3 is 14 amino acids long. This clonotype was observed many times. The junction departs from germline at one end; a sequencing error may be responsible. The study's library attached unique molecular identifiers to single cDNA molecules. Per the original methods: Individual samples carried between about 23,224 and 750,000 TCRs, with 85,000 to 100,000 as the median. One entry per CDR3 protein, called by TCRdb with MiXCR from the RACE reads. TCRdb, not the original authors, processed these V and J calls. Of some 150,000 distinct CDR3 sequences detected, 12% appear once; the ten largest clones hold around 1.4%. Time point defined: patch test 2, 6 weeks after DPC sensitization. Treatment reported: therapeutic diphenylcyclopropenone sensitization with weekly scalp DPC.

The input for sequencing was whole blood, taken in connection with sensitization to the hapten diphenylcyclopropenone (DPC). The sequence derives from a woman between 45 and 60 years old with alopecia areata. Some clones in this sample may be carry-over from other donors' samples. V is TRBV20-1 and J is TRBJ2-1; 11 nucleotides align to TRBD2. CDR3 DNA: TGCAGTGCACCGACTAGCGGGACGGTCGATGAGCAGTCCTTC. Its translation: CSAPTSGTVDEQSF.